This note documents a single T cell receptor (beta chain) sequence. Its antigen is as yet unknown. A second PCR of roughly 7 to 11 cycles used a sample-barcoded 5' primer and a J-beta primer mix. Using its own MiXCR run on the 5' RACE reads, TCRdb lists one record per CDR3 protein. The sample holds hundreds of thousands of distinct CDR3 sequences, approximately 65% seen once. The data were taken from a study of blood T cells in healthy people across ages. Collection of 9.5 to 10 milliliters of peripheral blood was performed for each donor. Samples had at least 7 million PBMCs isolated from them. Findings and limits, study-wide: Changes in expanded clonotypes were possibly confounded, as the CMV status of donors was unknown. Significant beta diversity loss was already apparent by age roughly 44, declining roughly linearly.

This CDR3 is built from 16 residues. CDR1 is SGHTA and CDR2 is FQGNSA in the germline V gene. Trimming removed 1 base from V and 10 bases from J; junction bases left unmatched: 12. The receptor comes from a man aged 25-40 years in good health. This chain uses TRBV7-2 with TRBJ2-1; 8 bases line up with TRBD1. Source material: blood. As DNA, the CDR3 is TGTGCCAGCAGCTTAGTCCGGCGGCAGGGGGCCCGCGAGCAGTTCTTC. It encodes CASSLVRRQGAREQFF.